Presented here are 6 T cell receptor beta chains from one specimen sequenced in a study of immune evolution from preneoplasia to lung adenocarcinoma. Using immunoSEQ multiplex PCR, the repertoire was profiled, and TCRdb retains in-frame clones only, with some absent. The sample consists of under 8,500 clones, 81% of them appearing once. The sequenced sample was FFPE invasive lung adenocarcinoma tissue. All receptors derive from a person aged 45 to 60 with lung adenocarcinoma.

The J gene is TRBJ2-7, the V gene TRBV5-1; D is unresolved. Trimming removed 4 bases from V and 2 bases from J, with 4 bases in between. The CDR3 runs 11 residues. Germline V CDR1 and CDR2: SGHRS, YFSETQ. CDR3 DNA sequence: TGCGCCAGCAGCAATGCCTACGAGCAGTACTTC. Translated: CASSNAYEQYF.

The V call is TRBV28, the J call TRBJ2-7, with 8 bases lining up with TRBD2. V dropped 7 bases and J dropped 2; count of bases not matched to a gene: 4. Germline assignment: CDR1 MDHEN and CDR2 SYDVKM. The CDR3 is 13 residues long. CDR3 region: CASIRAGAYEQYF. The CDR3 nucleotides are TGTGCCAGCATCCGAGCGGGGGCCTACGAGCAGTACTTC.

V and J are TRBV4-1 and TRBJ2-6; D is ambiguous. The V and J ends lost 4 bases and 0 bases respectively, with 4 bases between them. CDR3 size: 14 residues. Germline-derived CDR1 and CDR2 are MGHRA and YSYEKL. The CDR3 spells CASSRGSGANVLTF. CDR3 nucleotides: TGCGCCAGCAGCCGGGGCTCTGGGGCCAACGTCCTGACTTTC.

The CDR3 loop reads CASHRVFAEEKLFF. For the CDR3, the DNA is TGTGCCAGCCACCGGGTCTTCGCGGAGGAAAAACTGTTTTTT. The chain employs TRBV19 and TRBJ1-4; unclear D gene. Germline CDR1 LNHDA, CDR2 SQIVND (reference sequence). The CDR3 consists of 14 residues. Trimming cost V 9 bases and J 8 bases, with 19 bases left between them.

The chain has TRBV5-5 and TRBJ1-2, with a tentative D call TRBD1 (6 bases). Trimming took 0 bases from V and 3 from J, leaving 6 bases between them. Germline values: CDR1 SGHKS, CDR2 YYEKEE (reference sequence). This CDR3 contains 13 residues. The CDR3 spells CASSLGTDYGYTF. DNA of the CDR3: TGTGCCAGCAGCTTGGGGACAGACTATGGCTACACCTTC.

In its sample, this clone was seen a few times. The gene calls are TRBV10-3 and TRBJ2-2, with D unclear. Trimming removed 0 bases at V and 6 bases at J, with 5 bases between. CDR1 and CDR2 (germline): ENHRY, SYGVKD. This CDR3 is built from 13 residues. The CDR3 reads CAISESNAGELFF. The CDR3 DNA follows: TGTGCCATCAGTGAGTCGAATGCCGGGGAGCTGTTTTTT.